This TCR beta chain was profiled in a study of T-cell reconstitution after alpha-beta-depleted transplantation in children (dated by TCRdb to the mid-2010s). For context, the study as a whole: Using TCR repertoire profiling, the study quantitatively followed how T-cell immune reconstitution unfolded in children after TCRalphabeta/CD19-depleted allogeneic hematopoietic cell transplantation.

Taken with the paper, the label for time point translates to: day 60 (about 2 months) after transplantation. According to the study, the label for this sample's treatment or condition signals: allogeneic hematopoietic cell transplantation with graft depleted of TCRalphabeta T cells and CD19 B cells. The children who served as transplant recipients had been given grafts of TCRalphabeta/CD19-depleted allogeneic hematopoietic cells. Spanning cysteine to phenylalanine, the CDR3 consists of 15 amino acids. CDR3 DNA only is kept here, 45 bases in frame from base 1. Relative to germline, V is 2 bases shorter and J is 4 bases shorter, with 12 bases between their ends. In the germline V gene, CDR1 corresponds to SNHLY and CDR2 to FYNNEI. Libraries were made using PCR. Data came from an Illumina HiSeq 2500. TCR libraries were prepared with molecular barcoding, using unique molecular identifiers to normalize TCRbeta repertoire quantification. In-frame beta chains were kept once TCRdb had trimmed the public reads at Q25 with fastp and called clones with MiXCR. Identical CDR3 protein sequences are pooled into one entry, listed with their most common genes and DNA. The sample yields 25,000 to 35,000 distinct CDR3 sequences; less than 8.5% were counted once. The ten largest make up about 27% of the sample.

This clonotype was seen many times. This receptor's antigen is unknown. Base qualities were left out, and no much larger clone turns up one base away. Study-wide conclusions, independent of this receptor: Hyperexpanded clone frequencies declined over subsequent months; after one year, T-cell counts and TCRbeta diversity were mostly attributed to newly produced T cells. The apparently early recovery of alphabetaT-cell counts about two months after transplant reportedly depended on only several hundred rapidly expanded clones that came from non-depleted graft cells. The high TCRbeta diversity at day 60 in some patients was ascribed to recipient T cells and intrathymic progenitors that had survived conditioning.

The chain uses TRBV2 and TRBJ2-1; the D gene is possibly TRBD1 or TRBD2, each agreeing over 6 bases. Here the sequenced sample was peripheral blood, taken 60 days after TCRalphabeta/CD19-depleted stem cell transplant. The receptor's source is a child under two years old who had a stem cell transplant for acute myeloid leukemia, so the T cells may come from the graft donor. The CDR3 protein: CASSEWGAAYNEQFF. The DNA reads TGTGCCAGCAGTGAATGGGGGGCAGCTTACAATGAGCAGTTCTTC. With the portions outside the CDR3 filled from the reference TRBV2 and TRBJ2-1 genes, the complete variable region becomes EPEVTQTPSHQVTQMGQEVILRCVPISNHLYFYWYRQILGQKVEFLVSFYNNEISEKSEIFDDQFSVERPDGSNFTLKIRSTKLEDSAMYFCASSEWGAAYNEQFFGPGTRLTVL.